This T cell receptor (beta chain) was observed in a study of cytomegalovirus exposure and HLA in healthy donors. Amplification used 60 Vbeta primers and 13 Jbeta primers. The assay was immunoSEQ multiplex PCR, and TCRdb's table has in-frame clones only and misses some. The sample has about 170,000 clones, about 82% seen once. Each donor's status was that of a healthy bone marrow donor. The CDR3 is made up of 14 amino acids. The germline V gene has CDR1 SGHNT and CDR2 YYREEE (reference sequence). V dropped 4 bases and J dropped 8; count of bases not matched to a gene: 11. Sequencing was carried out using PBMCs. The J gene is TRBJ2-5, the V gene TRBV5-4; 7 nucleotides agree with TRBD1. This clonotype was sampled from a woman younger than 35 in good health and CMV-seronegative. DNA for the CDR3: TGTGCCAGCAGCGACCGGACAGGCCCCTCCACCCAGTACTTC. Encoded protein: CASSDRTGPSTQYF.